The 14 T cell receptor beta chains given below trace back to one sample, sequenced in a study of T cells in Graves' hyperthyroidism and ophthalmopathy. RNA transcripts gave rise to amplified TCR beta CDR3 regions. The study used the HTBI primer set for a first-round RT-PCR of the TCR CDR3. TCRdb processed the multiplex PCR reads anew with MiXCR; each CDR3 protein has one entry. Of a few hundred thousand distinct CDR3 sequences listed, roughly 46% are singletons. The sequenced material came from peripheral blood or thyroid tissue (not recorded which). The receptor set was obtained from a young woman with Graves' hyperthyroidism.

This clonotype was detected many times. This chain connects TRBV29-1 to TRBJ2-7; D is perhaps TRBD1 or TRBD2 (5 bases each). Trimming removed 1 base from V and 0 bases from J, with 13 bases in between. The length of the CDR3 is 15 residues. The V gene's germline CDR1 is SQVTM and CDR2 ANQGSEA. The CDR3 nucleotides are TGCAGCGTTGAAGTGGGACGCACGAGCTCCTACGAGCAGTACTTC. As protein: CSVEVGRTSSYEQYF.

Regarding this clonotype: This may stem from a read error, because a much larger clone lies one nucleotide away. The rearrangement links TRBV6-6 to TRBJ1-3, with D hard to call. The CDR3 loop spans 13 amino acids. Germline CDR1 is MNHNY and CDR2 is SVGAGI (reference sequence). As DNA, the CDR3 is TGTACCAGCAGTTACGGAAGTTTGGACACCATATATTTT. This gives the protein CTSSYGSLDTIYF.

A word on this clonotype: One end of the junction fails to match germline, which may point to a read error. CDR3 DNA sequence: TGCGCCAGCAGCGGAACAGGGAGGCCCCAGCATTTT. Protein: CASSGTGRPQHF. The chain uses TRBV7-9 and TRBJ1-5; the D gene is possibly TRBD1 (6 bases). The CDR3 loop spans 12 amino acids. Germline V gene data show CDR1 as SEHNR and CDR2 as FQNEAQ (reference sequence). Using reference TRBV7-9 and TRBJ1-5 for the parts outside the CDR3, the full variable domain is DTGVSQNPRHKITKRGQNVTFRCDPISEHNRLYWYRQTLGQGPEFLTYFQNEAQLEKSRLLSDRFSAERPKGSFSTLEIQRTEQGDSAMYLCASSGTGRPQHFGDGTRLSIL.

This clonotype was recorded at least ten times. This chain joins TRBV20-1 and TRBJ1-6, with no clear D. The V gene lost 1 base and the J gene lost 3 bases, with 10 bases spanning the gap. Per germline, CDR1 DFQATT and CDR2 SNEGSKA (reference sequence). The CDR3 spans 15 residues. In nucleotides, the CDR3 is TGCAGTGCTAGAGCCGTCGAAATCTATAATTCACCCCTCCACTTT. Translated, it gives CSARAVEIYNSPLHF.

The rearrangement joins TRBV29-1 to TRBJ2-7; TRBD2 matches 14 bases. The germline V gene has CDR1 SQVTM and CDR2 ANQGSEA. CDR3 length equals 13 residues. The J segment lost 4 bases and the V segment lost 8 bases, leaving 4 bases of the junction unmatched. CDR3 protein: CSRGLAGEYEQYF. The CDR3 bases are TGCAGCCGGGGACTAGCGGGAGAGTACGAGCAGTACTTC.

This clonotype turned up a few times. Written as DNA, the CDR3 is TGTGCCAGCAGCTTGGTTTTCCAGTCCCTCACCGGGGAGCTGTTTTTT. Encoded protein: CASSLVFQSLTGELFF. This rearrangement joins TRBV7-2 to TRBJ2-2; no definite D call. Trimming cost V 3 bases and J 4 bases, with 15 bases left between them. In germline, CDR1 is SGHTA, CDR2 FQGNSA. CDR3 length: 16 residues.

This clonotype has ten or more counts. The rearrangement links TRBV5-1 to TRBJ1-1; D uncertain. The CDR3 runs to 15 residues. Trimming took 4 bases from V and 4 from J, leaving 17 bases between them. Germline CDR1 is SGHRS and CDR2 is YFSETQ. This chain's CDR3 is CASSPLKGTSTEAFF. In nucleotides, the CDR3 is TGCGCCAGCAGCCCGCTAAAGGGCACGAGCACTGAAGCTTTCTTT.

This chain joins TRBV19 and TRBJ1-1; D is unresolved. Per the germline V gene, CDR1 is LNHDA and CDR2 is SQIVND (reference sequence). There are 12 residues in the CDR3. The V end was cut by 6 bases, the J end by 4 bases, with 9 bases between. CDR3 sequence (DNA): TGTGCCAGTAGGGAGCGGGGCACTGAAGCTTTCTTT. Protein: CASRERGTEAFF.

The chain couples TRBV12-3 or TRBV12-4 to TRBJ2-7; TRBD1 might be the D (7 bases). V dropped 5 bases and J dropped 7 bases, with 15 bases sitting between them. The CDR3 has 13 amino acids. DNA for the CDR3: TGTGCCAGCAGTCGCAGGGGGGCACATGAGCAGTACTTC. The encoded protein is CASSRRGAHEQYF.

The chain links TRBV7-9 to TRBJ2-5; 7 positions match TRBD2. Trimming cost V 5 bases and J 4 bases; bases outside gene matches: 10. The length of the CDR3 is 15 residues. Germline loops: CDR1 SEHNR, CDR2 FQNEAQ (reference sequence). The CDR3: CASSPWEGGVETQYF. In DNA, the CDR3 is TGTGCCAGCAGCCCATGGGAGGGCGGGGTAGAGACCCAGTACTTC.

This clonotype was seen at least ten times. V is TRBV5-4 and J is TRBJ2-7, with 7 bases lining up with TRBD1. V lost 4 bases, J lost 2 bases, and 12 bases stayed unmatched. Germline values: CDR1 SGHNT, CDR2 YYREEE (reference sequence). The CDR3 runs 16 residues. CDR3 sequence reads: CASSPGTARATYEQYF. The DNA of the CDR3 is TGTGCCAGCAGCCCTGGGACAGCACGGGCCACCTACGAGCAGTACTTC.

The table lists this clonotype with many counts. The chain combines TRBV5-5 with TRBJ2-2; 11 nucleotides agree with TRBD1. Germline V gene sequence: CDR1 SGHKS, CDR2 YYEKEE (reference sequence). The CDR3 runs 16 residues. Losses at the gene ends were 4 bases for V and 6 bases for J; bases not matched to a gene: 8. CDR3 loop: CASSMGTGGMAGELFF. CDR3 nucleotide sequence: TGTGCCAGCAGCATGGGGACAGGGGGGATGGCCGGGGAGCTGTTTTTT.

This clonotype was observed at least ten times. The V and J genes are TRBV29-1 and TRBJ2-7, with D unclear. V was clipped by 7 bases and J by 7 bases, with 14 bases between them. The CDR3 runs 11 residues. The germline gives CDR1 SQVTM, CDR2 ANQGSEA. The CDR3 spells CSASLIKEQYF. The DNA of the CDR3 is TGCAGCGCTAGTCTTATTAAGGAGCAGTACTTC.

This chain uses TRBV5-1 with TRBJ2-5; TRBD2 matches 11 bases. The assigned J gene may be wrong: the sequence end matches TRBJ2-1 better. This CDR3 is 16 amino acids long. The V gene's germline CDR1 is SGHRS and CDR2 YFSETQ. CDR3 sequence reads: CASSLARLAGIVEQFF. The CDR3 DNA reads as TGCGCCAGCAGCTTGGCGAGACTAGCGGGAATCGTTGAGCAGTTCTTC.